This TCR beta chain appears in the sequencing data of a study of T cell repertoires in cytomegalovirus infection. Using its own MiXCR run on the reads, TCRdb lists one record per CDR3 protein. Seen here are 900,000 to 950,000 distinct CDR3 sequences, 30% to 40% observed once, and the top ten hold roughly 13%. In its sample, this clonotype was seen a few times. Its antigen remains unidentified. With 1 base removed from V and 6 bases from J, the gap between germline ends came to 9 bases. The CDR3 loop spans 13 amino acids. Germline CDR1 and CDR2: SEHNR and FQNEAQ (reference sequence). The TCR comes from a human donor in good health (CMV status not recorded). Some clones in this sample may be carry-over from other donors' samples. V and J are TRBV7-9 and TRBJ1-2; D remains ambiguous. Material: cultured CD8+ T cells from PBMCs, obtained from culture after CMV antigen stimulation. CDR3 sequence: CASSLGGGHGYTF. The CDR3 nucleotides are TGTGCCAGCAGCTTAGGAGGCGGACATGGCTACACCTTC.